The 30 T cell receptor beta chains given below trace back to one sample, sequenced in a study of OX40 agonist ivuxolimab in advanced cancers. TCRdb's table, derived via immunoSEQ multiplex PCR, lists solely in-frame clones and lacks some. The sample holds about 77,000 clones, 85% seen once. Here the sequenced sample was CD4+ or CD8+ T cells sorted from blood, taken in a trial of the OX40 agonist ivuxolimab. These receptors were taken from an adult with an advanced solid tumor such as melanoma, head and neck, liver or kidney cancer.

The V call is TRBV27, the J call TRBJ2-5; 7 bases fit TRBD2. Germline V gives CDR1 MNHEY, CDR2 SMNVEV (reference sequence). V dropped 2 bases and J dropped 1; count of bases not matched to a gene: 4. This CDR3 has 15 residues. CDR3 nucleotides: TGTGCCAGCAGTTTAAGGCGCGGGGGCCAAGAGACCCAGTACTTC. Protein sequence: CASSLRRGGQETQYF.

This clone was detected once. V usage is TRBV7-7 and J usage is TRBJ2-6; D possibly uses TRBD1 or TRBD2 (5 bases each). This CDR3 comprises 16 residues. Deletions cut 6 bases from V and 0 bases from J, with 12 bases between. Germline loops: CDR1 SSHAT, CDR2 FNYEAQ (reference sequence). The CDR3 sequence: CASSQVGGSGANVLTF. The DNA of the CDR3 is TGTGCCAGCAGTCAGGTTGGGGGCTCTGGGGCCAACGTCCTGACTTTC.

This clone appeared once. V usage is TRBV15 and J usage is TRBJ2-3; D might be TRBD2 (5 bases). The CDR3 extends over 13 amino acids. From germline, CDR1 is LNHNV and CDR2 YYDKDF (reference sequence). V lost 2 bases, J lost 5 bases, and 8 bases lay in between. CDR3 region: CATSRRGKDTQYF. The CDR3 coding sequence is TGTGCCACCAGCAGAAGAGGGAAAGATACGCAGTATTTT.

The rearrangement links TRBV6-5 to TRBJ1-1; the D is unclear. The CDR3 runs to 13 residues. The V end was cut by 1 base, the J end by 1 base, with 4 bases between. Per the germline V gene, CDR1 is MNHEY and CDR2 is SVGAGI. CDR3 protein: CASSYLGNTEAFF. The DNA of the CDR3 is TGTGCCAGCAGTTACTTGGGGAACACTGAAGCTTTCTTT.

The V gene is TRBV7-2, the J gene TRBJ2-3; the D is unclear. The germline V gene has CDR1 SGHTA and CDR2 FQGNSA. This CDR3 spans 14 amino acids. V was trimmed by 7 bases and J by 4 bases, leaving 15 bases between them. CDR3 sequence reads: CASTLGFVSDTQYF. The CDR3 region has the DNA TGTGCCAGCACCCTCGGCTTTGTTTCAGATACGCAGTATTTT.

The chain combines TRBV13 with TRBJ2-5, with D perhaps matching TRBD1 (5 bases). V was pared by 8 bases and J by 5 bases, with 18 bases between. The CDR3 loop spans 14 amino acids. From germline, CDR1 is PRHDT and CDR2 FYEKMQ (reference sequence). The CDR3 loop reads CASRSGQGGETQYF. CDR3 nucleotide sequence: TGTGCCAGCCGGTCAGGGCAGGGTGGGGAGACCCAGTACTTC.

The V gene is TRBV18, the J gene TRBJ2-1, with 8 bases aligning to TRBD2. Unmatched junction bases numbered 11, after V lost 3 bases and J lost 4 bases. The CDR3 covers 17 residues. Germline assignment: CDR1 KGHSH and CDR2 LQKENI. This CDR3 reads CASSPRTGLALYNEQFF. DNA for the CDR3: TGTGCCAGCTCACCCCGAACTGGACTAGCCCTTTACAATGAGCAGTTCTTC.

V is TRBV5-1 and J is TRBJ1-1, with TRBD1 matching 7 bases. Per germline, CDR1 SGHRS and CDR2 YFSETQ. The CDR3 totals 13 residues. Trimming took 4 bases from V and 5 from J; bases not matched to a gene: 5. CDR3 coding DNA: TGCGCCAGCAGCCTGACAGGGATTACTGAAGCTTTCTTT. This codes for CASSLTGITEAFF. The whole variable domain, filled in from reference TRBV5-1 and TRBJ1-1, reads KAGVTQTPRYLIKTRGQQVTLSCSPISGHRSVSWYQQTPGQGLQFLFEYFSETQRNKGNFPGRFSGRQFSNSRSEMNVSTLELGDSALYLCASSLTGITEAFFGQGTRLTVV.

CDR3 bases: TGTGCCAGCAGGACTAGCGGGGGGAGGAATGAGCAGTTCTTC. It encodes CASRTSGGRNEQFF. This sequence joins TRBV6-5 and TRBJ2-1, with 13 bases fitting TRBD2. J lost 7 bases, V lost 6 bases, and 3 bases had no gene match. In germline, CDR1 is MNHEY, CDR2 SVGAGI. The CDR3 sequence is 14 residues long.

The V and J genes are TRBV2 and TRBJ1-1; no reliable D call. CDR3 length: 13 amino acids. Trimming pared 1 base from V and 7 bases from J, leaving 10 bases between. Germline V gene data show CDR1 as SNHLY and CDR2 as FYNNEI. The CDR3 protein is CASSEVPRGEAFF. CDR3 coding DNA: TGTGCCAGCAGTGAAGTCCCCCGGGGTGAAGCTTTCTTT.

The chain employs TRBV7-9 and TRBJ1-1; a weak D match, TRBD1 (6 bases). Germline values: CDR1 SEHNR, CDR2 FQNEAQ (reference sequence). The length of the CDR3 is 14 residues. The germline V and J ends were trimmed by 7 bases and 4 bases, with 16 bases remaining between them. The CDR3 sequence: CASTSGGLGTEAFF. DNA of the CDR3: TGTGCCAGCACCTCGGGGGGCCTTGGCACTGAAGCTTTCTTT. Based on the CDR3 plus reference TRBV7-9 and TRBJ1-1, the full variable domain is DTGVSQNPRHKITKRGQNVTFRCDPISEHNRLYWYRQTLGQGPEFLTYFQNEAQLEKSRLLSDRFSAERPKGSFSTLEIQRTEQGDSAMYLCASTSGGLGTEAFFGQGTRLTVV.

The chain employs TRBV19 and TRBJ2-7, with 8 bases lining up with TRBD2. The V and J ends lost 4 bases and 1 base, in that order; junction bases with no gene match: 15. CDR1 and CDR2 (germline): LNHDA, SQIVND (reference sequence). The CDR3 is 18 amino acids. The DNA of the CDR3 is TGTGCCAGTAGTAAGCAAAGAATTAGCGGGGCCTATTCCTACGAGCAGTACTTC. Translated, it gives CASSKQRISGAYSYEQYF.

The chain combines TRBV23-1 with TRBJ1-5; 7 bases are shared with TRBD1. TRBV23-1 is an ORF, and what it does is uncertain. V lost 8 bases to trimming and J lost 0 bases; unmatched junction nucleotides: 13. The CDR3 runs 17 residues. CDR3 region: CASSGRKGAGSNQPQHF. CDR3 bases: TGCGCCAGCTCCGGGCGGAAGGGGGCGGGTAGCAATCAGCCCCAGCATTTT.

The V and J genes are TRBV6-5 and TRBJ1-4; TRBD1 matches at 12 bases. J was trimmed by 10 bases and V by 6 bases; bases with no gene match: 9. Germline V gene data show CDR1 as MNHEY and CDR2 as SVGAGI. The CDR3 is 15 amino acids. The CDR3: CASSPTGTGGGKLFF. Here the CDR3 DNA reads TGTGCCAGCAGCCCGACCGGGACAGGGGGCGGAAAACTGTTTTTT.

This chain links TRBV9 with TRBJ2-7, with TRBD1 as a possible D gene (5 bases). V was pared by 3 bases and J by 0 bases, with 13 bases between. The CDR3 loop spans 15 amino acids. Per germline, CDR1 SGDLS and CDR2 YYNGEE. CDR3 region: CASSGSMDISYEQYF. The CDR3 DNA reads TGTGCCAGCAGCGGATCCATGGACATCTCCTACGAGCAGTACTTC.

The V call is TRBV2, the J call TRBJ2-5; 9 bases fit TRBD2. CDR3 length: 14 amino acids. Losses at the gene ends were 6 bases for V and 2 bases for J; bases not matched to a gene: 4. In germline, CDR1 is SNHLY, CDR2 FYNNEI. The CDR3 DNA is TGTGCCAGCAGACAGGGACTAGCTCAAGAGACCCAGTACTTC. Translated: CASRQGLAQETQYF. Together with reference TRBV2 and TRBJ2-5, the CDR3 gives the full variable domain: EPEVTQTPSHQVTQMGQEVILRCVPISNHLYFYWYRQILGQKVEFLVSFYNNEISEKSEIFDDQFSVERPDGSNFTLKIRSTKLEDSAMYFCASRQGLAQETQYFGPGTRLLVL.

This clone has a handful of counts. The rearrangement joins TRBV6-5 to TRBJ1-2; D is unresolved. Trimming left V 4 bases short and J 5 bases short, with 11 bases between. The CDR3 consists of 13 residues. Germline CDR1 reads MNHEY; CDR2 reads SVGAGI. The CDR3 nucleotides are TGTGCCAGCAGTTCCGAGACTCCTTATGGCTACACCTTC. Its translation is CASSSETPYGYTF.

The CDR3 sequence: CAISGGRGRRQETQYF. CDR3 DNA: TGTGCCATCAGTGGCGGTAGGGGGCGCCGCCAAGAGACCCAGTACTTC. J is TRBJ2-5 and V is TRBV10-3, with TRBD1 matching 7 bases. The CDR3 loop spans 16 amino acids. The J segment lost 1 base and the V segment lost 4 bases, leaving 9 bases of the junction unmatched. In germline, CDR1 is ENHRY, CDR2 SYGVKD.

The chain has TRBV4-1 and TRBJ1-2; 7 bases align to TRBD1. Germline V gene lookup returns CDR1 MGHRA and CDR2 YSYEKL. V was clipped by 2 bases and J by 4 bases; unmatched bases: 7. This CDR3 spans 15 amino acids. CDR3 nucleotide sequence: TGCGCCAGCAGCCAATCGTGGACAGGAATCTATGGCTACACCTTC. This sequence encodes CASSQSWTGIYGYTF.

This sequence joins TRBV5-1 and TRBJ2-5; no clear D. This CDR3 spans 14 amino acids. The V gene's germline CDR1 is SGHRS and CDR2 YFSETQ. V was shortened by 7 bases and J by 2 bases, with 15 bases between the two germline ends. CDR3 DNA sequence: TGCGCCAGCGCCGTAGCACAATGGCAAGAGACCCAGTACTTC. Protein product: CASAVAQWQETQYF.

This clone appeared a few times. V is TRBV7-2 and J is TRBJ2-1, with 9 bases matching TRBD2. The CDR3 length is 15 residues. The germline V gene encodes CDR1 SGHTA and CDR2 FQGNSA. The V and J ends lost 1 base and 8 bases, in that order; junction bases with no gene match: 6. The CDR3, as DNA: TGTGCCAGCAGCTTAGTTAGCGGGGGTTCGGATGAGCAGTTCTTC. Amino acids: CASSLVSGGSDEQFF. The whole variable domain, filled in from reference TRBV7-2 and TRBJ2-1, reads GAGVSQSPSNKVTEKGKDVELRCDPISGHTALYWYRQSLGQGLEFLIYFQGNSAPDKSGLPSDRFSAERTGGSVSTLTIQRTQQEDSAVYLCASSLVSGGSDEQFFGPGTRLTVL.

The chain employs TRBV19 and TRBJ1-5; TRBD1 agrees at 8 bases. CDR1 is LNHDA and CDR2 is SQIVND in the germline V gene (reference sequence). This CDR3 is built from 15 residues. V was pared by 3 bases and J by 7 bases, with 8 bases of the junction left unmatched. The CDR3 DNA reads TGTGCCAGTAGTATCAATCAGGGGGCGCGGCAGCCCCAGCATTTT. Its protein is CASSINQGARQPQHF.

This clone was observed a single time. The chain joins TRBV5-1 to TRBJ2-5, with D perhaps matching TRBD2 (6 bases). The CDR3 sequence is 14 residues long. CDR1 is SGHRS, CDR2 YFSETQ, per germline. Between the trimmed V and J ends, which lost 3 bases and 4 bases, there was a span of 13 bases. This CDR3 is CASSSGLGAETQYF. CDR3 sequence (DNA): TGCGCCAGCAGCTCGGGACTGGGCGCAGAGACCCAGTACTTC.

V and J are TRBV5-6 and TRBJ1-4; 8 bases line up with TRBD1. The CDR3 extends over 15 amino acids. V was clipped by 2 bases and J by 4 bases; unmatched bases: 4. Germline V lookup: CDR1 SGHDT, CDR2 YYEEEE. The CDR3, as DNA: TGTGCCAGCAGCTTCGGACAGGGCCTTAATGAAAAACTGTTTTTT. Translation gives CASSFGQGLNEKLFF.

As DNA, the CDR3 is TGTGCCAGCAGCTTAAATAACAACGCCCGCTATGGCTACACCTTC. It translates to CASSLNNNARYGYTF. This chain joins TRBV7-9 and TRBJ1-2; D uncertain. The CDR3 contains 15 residues. The germline CDR1 and CDR2 sequences are SEHNR and FQNEAQ (reference sequence). V gave up 2 bases and J gave up 4 bases, with 14 bases separating them.

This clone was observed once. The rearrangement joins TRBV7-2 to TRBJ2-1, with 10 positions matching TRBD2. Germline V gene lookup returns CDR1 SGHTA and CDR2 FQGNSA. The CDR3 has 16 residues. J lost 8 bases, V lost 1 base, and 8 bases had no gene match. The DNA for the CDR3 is TGTGCCAGCAGCTTAGAAGCAGCGGGGGGGCGGCATGAGCAGTTCTTC. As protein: CASSLEAAGGRHEQFF.

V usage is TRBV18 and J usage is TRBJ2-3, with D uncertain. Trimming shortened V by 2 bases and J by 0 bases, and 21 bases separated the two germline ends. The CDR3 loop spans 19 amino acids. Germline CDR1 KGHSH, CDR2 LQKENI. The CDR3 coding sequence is TGTGCCAGCTCACCAGTATCCATGGCGTCTGGGCCTAGCACAGATACGCAGTATTTT. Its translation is CASSPVSMASGPSTDTQYF.

Here the CDR3 reads CASSPPGQNHYEQYF. The CDR3 region has the DNA TGTGCCAGCTCACCACCGGGGCAGAATCACTACGAGCAGTACTTC. The chain carries TRBV18 and TRBJ2-7; weak D call: TRBD1 (5 bases). Per germline, CDR1 KGHSH and CDR2 LQKENI. The CDR3 has 15 amino acids. V was pared by 0 bases and J by 3 bases, with 12 bases between.

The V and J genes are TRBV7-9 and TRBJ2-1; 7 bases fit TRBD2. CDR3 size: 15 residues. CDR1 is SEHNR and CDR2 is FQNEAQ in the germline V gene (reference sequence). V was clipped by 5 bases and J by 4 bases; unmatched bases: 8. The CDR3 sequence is CASSPAGTLYNEQFF. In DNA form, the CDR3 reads TGTGCCAGCAGCCCAGCGGGGACCTTATACAATGAGCAGTTCTTC.

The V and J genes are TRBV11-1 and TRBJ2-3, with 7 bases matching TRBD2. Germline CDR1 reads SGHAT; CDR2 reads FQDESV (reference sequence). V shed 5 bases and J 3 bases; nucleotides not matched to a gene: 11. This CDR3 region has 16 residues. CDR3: CASSPRGRTSTDTQYF. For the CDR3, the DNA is TGTGCCAGCAGCCCCCGGGGCCGGACTAGTACAGATACGCAGTATTTT.